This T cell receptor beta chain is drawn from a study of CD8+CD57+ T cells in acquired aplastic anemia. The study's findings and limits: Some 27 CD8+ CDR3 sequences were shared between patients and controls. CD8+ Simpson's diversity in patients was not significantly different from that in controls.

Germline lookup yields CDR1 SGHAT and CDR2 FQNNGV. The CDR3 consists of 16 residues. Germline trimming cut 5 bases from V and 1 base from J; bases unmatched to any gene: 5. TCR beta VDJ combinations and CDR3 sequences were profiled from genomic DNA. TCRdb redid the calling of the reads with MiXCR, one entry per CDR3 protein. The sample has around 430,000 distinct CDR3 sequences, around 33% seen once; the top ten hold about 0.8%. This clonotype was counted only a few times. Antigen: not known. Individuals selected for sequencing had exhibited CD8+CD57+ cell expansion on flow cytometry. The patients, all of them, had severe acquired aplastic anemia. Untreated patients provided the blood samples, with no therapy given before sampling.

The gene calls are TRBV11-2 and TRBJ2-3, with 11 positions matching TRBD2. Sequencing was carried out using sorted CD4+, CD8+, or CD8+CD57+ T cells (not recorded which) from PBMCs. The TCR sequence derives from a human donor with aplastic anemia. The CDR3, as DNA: TGTGCCAGCAGCACCCAGACTAGCGGGGGCACAGATACGCAGTATTTT. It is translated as CASSTQTSGGTDTQYF.